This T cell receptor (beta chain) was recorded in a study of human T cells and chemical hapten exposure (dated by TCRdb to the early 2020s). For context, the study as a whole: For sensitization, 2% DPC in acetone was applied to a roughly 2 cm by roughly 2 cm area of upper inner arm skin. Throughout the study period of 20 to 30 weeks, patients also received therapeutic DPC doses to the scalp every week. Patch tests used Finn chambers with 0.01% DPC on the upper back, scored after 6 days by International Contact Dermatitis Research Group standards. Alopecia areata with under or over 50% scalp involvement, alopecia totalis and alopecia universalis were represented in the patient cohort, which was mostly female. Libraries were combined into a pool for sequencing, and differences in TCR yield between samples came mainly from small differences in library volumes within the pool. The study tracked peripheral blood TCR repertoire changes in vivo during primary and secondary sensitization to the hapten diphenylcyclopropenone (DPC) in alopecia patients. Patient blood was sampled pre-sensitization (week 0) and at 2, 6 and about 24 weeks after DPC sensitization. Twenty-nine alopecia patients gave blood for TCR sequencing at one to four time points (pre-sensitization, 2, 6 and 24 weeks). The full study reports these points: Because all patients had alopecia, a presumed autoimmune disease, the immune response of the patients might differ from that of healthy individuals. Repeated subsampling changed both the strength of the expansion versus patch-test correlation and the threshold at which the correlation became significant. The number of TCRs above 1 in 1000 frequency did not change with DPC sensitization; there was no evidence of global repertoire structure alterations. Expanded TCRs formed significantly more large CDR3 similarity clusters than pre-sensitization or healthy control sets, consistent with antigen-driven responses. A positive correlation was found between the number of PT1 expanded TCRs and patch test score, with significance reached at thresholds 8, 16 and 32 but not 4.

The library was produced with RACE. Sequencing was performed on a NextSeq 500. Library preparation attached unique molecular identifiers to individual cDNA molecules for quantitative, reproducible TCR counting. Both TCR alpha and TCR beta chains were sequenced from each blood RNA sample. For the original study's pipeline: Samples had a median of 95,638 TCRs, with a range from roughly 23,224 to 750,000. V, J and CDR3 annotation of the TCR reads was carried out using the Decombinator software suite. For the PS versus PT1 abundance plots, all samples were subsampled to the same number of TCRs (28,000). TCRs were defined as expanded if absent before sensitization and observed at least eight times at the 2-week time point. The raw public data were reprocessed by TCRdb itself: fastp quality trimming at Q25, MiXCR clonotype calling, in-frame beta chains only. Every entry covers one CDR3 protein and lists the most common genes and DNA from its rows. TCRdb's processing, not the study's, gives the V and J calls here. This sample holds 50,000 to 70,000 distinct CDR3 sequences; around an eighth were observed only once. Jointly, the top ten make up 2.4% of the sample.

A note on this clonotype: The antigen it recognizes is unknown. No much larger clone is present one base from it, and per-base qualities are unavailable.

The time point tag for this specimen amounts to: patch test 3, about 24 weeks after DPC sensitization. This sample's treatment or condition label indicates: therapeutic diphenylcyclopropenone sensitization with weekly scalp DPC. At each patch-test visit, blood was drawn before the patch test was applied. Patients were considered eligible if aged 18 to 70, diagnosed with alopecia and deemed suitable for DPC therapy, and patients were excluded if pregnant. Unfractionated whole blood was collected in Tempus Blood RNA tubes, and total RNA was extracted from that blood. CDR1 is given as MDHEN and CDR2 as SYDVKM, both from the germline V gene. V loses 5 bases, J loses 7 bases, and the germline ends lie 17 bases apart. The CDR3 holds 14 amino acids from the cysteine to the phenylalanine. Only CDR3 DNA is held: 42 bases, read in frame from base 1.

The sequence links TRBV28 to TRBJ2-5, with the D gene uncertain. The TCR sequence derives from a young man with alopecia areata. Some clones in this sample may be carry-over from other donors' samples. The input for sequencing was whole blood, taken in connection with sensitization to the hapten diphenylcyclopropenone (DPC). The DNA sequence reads TGTGCCAGCAGTCCCCTCGCAACGTTCGGGACCCAGTACTTC. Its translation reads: CASSPLATFGTQYF.